What follows describes a single T cell receptor beta chain. The antigen is undetermined. TCRdb keeps only in-frame clones here, not all; method: immunoSEQ multiplex PCR. The table has some 100,000 clones, more than 70% seen once. Germline loops: CDR1 SGHNT, CDR2 YYREEE (reference sequence). V lost 5 bases and J lost 7; bases outside the gene matches: 21. This CDR3 is built from 18 residues. The sample originates from a study of cytomegalovirus exposure and HLA in healthy donors. Study outcomes and limitations: Among the CMV-associated chains, a few were confirmed in vitro as specific for CMV antigens.

The receptor was derived from a woman between 18 and 29 years old in good health and CMV-seronegative. The rearrangement joins TRBV5-4 to TRBJ2-7, with TRBD1 identical over 10 bases. Specimen: PBMCs. CDR3: CASSSPGQGYVPLGEQYF. The CDR3 DNA reads as TGTGCCAGCAGTTCACCGGGACAGGGGTATGTTCCGTTGGGGGAGCAGTACTTC. The variable domain in full, with the rest retrieved from reference TRBV5-4 and TRBJ2-7, is ETGVTQSPTHLIKTRGQQVTLRCSSQSGHNTVSWYQQALGQGPQFIFQYYREEENGRGNFPPRFSGLQFPNYSSELNVNALELDDSALYLCASSSPGQGYVPLGEQYFGPGTRLTVT.